This TCR beta chain was identified in a study of cytomegalovirus exposure and HLA in healthy donors (dated by TCRdb to about 2017). About the study as a whole: An earlier analysis of a few hundred of the donors reported approximately 260 Gb of sequence data and 95 million to 130 million unique TCR beta sequences obtained from about 180 million T cells. Approximately 310 gigabases of sequencing data and 70 million to 100 million unique TCR sequences were included in an early release covering about 620 HLA-typed donors. Among the roughly 430 genotyped donors, around 81% belonged to the genetic ancestry cluster associated with self-reported Caucasian donors. The study aimed to test whether signatures of past pathogen exposure could be identified by cataloging public T cell receptors. The study used immunosequencing to profile the T cell repertoires of approximately 630 subjects and linked those repertoires to cytomegalovirus serostatus. Along with the roughly 710-subject first cohort, a separate validation cohort of over 90 different subjects was used. High-throughput TCR immunosequencing, statistical association of individual TCRs with disease status, and machine learning were combined to predict cytomegalovirus infection status. A later analysis re-examined previously published TCR beta repertoires from more than 650 donors and added high-resolution HLA genotyping to investigate patterns of TCR occurrence. Rather than using new phenotypic data, the later analysis identified candidate immune exposures from TCR beta sequences and from how often those sequences occurred across donors. To decide whether each TCR beta V gene segment behaved as functional or pseudogenic, an earlier analysis of approximately 590 of the donors relied on high-throughput TCR beta sequencing. Donor age, sex, ethnicity and CMV serostatus were compiled alongside the repertoire data. A later genetic analysis used genome-wide SNP genotypes for about three fifths of the 666 donors, treating that subset as a discovery cohort. All discovery cohort repertoires had been generated using a single sequencing platform. Class I and class II HLA loci were covered by the typing at four-digit resolution. The number of donors typed differed by locus, with about 620-630 for A, B, C, DRB1 and DQB1, 522 for DQA1, 606 for DPA1, and approximately 470 for DPB1. A handful of DR-DQ haplotypes were handled as single units for association and clustering because linkage in the cohort was strong. On average, 235,054 unique TCR beta nucleotide sequences were sequenced per donor among several hundred genotyped donors of the cohort, with roughly 19% of those sequences being non-productive. On the study overall, not on this receptor specifically: The authors suggested that the approach could potentially be generalized to other disease states and immunological phenotypes. Presence/absence analyses assumed roughly uniform sequencing depth across donors, an assumption that may not hold. In a later analysis, TCR association rates were found to vary across HLA loci, with the most associated TCRs seen for DRB1 alleles and the fewest for HLA-C alleles. A later analysis reported that several top co-occurrence clusters appeared linked to parvovirus B19, influenza, CMV and Epstein-Barr virus. Most TCR sequences were seen in very few donors, while some public TCRs were found in many individuals. Cytomegalovirus status was reported to be diagnosed by the classifier with high specificity and sensitivity in both the original and validation cohorts. In this cohort, only TCR beta chains were sequenced, and detectable features were limited by the absence of alpha or paired-chain data. Linkage disequilibrium might explain the correlated functional status among segregating V segments, but an unknown experimental factor could not be excluded. In a later genetic analysis, fewer N-insertions in productive TCRs were reported among donors in an Asian-associated ancestry cluster than the roughly 700-donor mean. CMV serostatus was the only immune exposure information available for the cohort. In a later genetic analysis, a missense DCLRE1C variant was associated with V-gene and J-gene trimming of TCR beta chains, and the association was replicated in an independent cohort. Over 15 rarely observed V segments, including chromosome 9 orphons, were excluded from the earlier analysis of almost 600 of the donors because counts were too low. A later analysis associated about 16,000 TCR beta sequences with specific HLA alleles at a false discovery rate of 0.05. HLA typing was unavailable for some donors at each locus, so association tests used only the typed subset. Because the 87-base-pair reads could not distinguish some IMGT-functional V segments, including TRBV6-2 and TRBV6-3, those segments were excluded. In an earlier analysis of more than 500 of the donors, most TCR beta V segments appeared in productive rearrangements about 87% or about 30% of the time, broadly matching IMGT annotations. Three of the identified cytomegalovirus-associated TCR beta chains were confirmed in vitro to be specific for cytomegalovirus antigens. In the study, approximately 160 TCR beta chains were listed as associated with cytomegalovirus. In a later analysis, HLA-associated TCR beta chains showed more clonal expansion and lower generation probabilities than non-associated chains that were equally common. A cluster of highly shared sequence variants was judged likely to be a technical artifact of the sequencing pipeline. A further reported finding was that TCR beta sequences accurately predicted the HLA-A and HLA-B alleles for most subjects in the first cohort. A later analysis found that most CMV-associated TCR beta chains appeared HLA-restricted, with HLA associations seemingly driven largely by CMV exposure. When HLA alleles, especially DR and DQ, strongly co-occurred, attributing TCR associations to individual alleles was difficult.

Library construction relied on the immunoSEQ multiplex PCR assay. For the multiplex PCR, a mixture combining 60 forward primers for TCR Vbeta segments and 13 reverse primers for TCR Jbeta segments was used. The CDR3 region of rearranged TCR beta genes was amplified from genomic DNA by a multiplex PCR assay. The amplified TCR beta libraries were sequenced on the Illumina HiSeq System as 87-base-pair reads. The authors processed their data as follows. A later analysis tallied roughly 76 million unique TCR beta chains across the 640 or so repertoires, and about 12 million of those chains were shared by two or more donors. To remove PCR and sequencing errors, raw reads were error-corrected and collapsed into unique sequences using a nearest-neighbor algorithm that merged closely related sequences. Alignment of CDR3 sequences to IMGT reference sequences was used to assign V, D and J gene segments. For a sequence to be retained, a match of at least six nucleotides to both a V gene segment and a J gene segment was required. Rearrangements were called productive when the CDR3 lacked stop codons and stayed in frame with V and J; all others were non-productive. Following IMGT convention, CDR3 was defined as the stretch from the second conserved V-encoded cysteine to the conserved J-encoded phenylalanine. In an earlier analysis of more than 550 of the donors, sequences lacking an unambiguous match to a single V gene segment were excluded. An earlier analysis of under 750 of the donors called V segments functional above 56.7% productive rearrangements and segregating when the between-donor standard deviation exceeded 5%. A statistical classification framework was built for diagnosing cytomegalovirus status from the catalog of TCR beta chain sequences. In a later analysis, V and J genes were assigned by comparing TCR nucleotide sequences against IMGT/GENE-DB human TR gene sequences. In a later analysis, CDR3 sequences and most-parsimonious VDJ recombination scenarios were assigned using the TCRdist pipeline. In a later analysis, each TCR beta chain was defined by its CDR3 amino acid sequence together with its V-gene family, and reads lacking a unique V-gene family were excluded. As a way to deal with suspected cross-contamination and a sequencing artifact, a later analysis dropped 592 nucleotide sequences that were highly shared and had low generation probability. A later analysis calculated a clonal expansion index for each public chain from normalized within-repertoire ranks of inferred template counts. In a later analysis, generation probabilities were computed with a VDJ recombination model fitted to out-of-frame rearrangements, and the resulting probabilities were checked against IGoR. A later analysis scored TCR-TCR, TCR-HLA and TCR-CMV co-occurrence with hypergeometric tests, applying a repertoire-size bias correction to TCR pairs. False discovery rates were estimated in a later analysis by permuting HLA or CMV assignments 20 times. In a later analysis, co-occurring TCRs were grouped with DBSCAN, and TCRdist sequence similarity was added when clustering was performed within HLA-allele-positive subsets. Repertoires with fewer than 30,000 or more than 120,000 public chains were left out of co-occurrence clustering, as were five repertoires with anomalous nucleotide sharing. Imported from immuneACCESS, the table was reduced by TCRdb to in-frame sequences with V and J called. These copies leave out some clones; in studies compared against another copy, an unresolved V gene accounts for under half, and the cause of the remainder is not known. From that table come the V and J calls and clone size; the DNA was used to work out D and trimming. Recorded for this sample are about 130,000 clones; roughly 80% of them occurred a single time. In total, the top ten clones hold over 2% of the sample.

In this sample, this clone turned up a few times. This clone's antigen is unknown. Base quality data are lacking; no much larger clone is found one base away. Trimming removed 4 bases from V and 0 bases from J, leaving 14 bases between the germline ends. The CDR3 contains 16 residues, cysteine and phenylalanine counted. The entry retains the CDR3 DNA only, 48 bases that are in frame from base 1. Via the germline V gene, CDR1 is SGHRS and CDR2 YFSETQ. In total, about 650 healthy bone marrow donors made up the cohort. At the time of sampling, every cohort member was nominally healthy, though immune exposures that went unrecorded were likely present. The donor was CMV seropositive and was included in the group of 300 or so seropositive cohort members. A peripheral blood sample was collected from each donor, and TCR beta sequencing was performed on peripheral blood mononuclear cells. The Qiagen DNeasy Blood Extraction Kit was used to extract genomic DNA from the blood cell samples.

This sequence uses TRBV5-1 and TRBJ2-1, with TRBD1 tentatively as D gene (5 bases match). The receptor's source is a woman in her thirties or forties in good health and CMV-seropositive. The sequenced sample was PBMCs. The nucleotide sequence reads as follows: TGCGCCAGCAGCCCCAGGGAAAGGCCCTCCTACAATGAGCAGTTCTTC. The translation is CASSPRERPSYNEQFF. The full variable domain, completed from the reference TRBV5-1 and TRBJ2-1 proteins outside the CDR3, reads KAGVTQTPRYLIKTRGQQVTLSCSPISGHRSVSWYQQTPGQGLQFLFEYFSETQRNKGNFPGRFSGRQFSNSRSEMNVSTLELGDSALYLCASSPRERPSYNEQFFGPGTRLTVL.